The clone carrying this T cell receptor delta chain is large by share. The record originates from a study of delta chains in infants with herpesvirus infections. The wider study: Infants in Uganda were tracked from birth through primary CMV infection.

PBMC RNA was reverse transcribed using gamma-chain- and delta-chain-specific primers. TCRdb reprocessed the RT-PCR reads through CATT. This table has approximately 800 delta-chain clones, around 34% appearing once. There are 22 residues in the CDR3. From germline, CDR1 is VTNFRS and CDR2 LTSSGIE (reference sequence). The ends lost 6 bases at V and 1 base at J; junction bases unmatched: 27. Sample: peripheral blood, taken at time point 2 of longitudinal follow-up. The source is a human donor who was a Ugandan infant, either HIV-exposed or HIV-unexposed (not recorded which). The V gene is TRAV36/DV7, the J gene TRDJ1; 13 nucleotides agree with TRDD3. The DNA of the CDR3 is TGTGCTGGGACATCCCCTTTTCCTGTGACTGGGGGATACGGTGGGGGCACCGATAAACTCATCTTT. Amino acids: CAGTSPFPVTGGYGGGTDKLIF.